One and the same sample provided the 5 T cell receptor beta chains below, sequenced in a study of shared clonotypes between healthy human individuals. Some clones are missing from TCRdb's copy, which holds only in-frame ones; the method was immunoSEQ multiplex PCR. The top ten clones hold roughly 0.36% of a sample with over a million clones, 97% to 99% of them seen once. Sequenced material: naive CD4+ T cells sorted from blood. Indicated subset: CD45RA+ positively selected. Receptors originate from a man aged 30 to 39 in good health.

V and J are TRBV5-1 and TRBJ1-4; TRBD1 agrees at 7 bases. Losses at the gene ends were 3 bases for V and 8 bases for J; bases not matched to a gene: 7. CDR1 and CDR2 (germline): SGHRS, YFSETQ. The length of the CDR3 is 14 residues. CDR3 sequence reads: CASSSGQTGEKLFF. In nucleotides, the CDR3 is TGCGCCAGCAGCTCGGGACAGACCGGGGAAAAACTGTTTTTT.

With regard to this clone: Additional DNA sequences in this sample encode the identical CDR3. The rearrangement joins TRBV5-1 to TRBJ2-3; D might be TRBD1 or TRBD2, each matching 5 bases. V was pared by 4 bases and J by 4 bases, with 10 bases between. The CDR3 contains 13 residues. The V gene's germline CDR1 is SGHRS and CDR2 YFSETQ. This chain's CDR3 is CASSPGTADTQYF. The CDR3, as DNA: TGCGCCAGCAGCCCGGGGACCGCAGATACGCAGTATTTT.

The chain recombines TRBV10-2 with TRBJ2-7; D is ambiguous. The V and J ends lost 2 bases and 5 bases respectively, with 10 bases between them. CDR1 is WSHSY and CDR2 is SAAADI in the germline V gene. The CDR3 runs 13 residues. The CDR3 sequence: CASSERRQNEQYF. The CDR3 DNA is TGCGCCAGCAGTGAGAGAAGGCAGAACGAGCAGTACTTC.

Notes on this clone: Other DNA variants within this sample encode the same CDR3. V usage is TRBV20-1 and J usage is TRBJ2-5; D is uncertain. This CDR3 comprises 11 residues. Germline V gives CDR1 DFQATT, CDR2 SNEGSKA (reference sequence). Trimming left V 3 bases short and J 5 bases short, with 7 bases between. The CDR3: CSARGLETQYF. DNA for the CDR3: TGCAGTGCTAGGGGGTTGGAGACCCAGTACTTC.

The rearrangement uses TRBV6-5 and TRBJ1-1; 7 positions agree with TRBD1. Per the germline V gene, CDR1 is MNHEY and CDR2 is SVGAGI. V lost 6 bases, J lost 1 base, and 5 bases stayed unmatched. The CDR3 length is 14 residues. In DNA, the CDR3 is TGTGCCAGCAGCCTACGGACAGGGAACACTGAAGCTTTCTTT. It codes for CASSLRTGNTEAFF.